This T cell receptor beta chain is drawn from a study of shared clonotypes between healthy human individuals. Study-level results: The authors expected sequencing depth to affect clonotype sharing among donors.

Using immunoSEQ multiplex PCR, the repertoire was profiled, and TCRdb retains in-frame clones only, with some absent. The data show roughly 1.5 million clones, 95% to 99% seen once. V was pared by 4 bases and J by 6 bases, with 8 bases between. The CDR3 consists of 11 residues. CDR1 is SGHRS, CDR2 YFSETQ, per germline. To note about this clone: No antigen is known for it.

Sequenced material: naive CD4+ T cells sorted from blood. Subset indicated: CD45RA+ positively selected. This sequence was found in a man between 25 and 39 years old in good health. The chain carries TRBV5-1 and TRBJ2-7; D is uncertain. CDR3 sequence: CASSLTPEQYF. CDR3 DNA sequence: TGCGCCAGCAGCCTTACACCCGAGCAGTACTTC.